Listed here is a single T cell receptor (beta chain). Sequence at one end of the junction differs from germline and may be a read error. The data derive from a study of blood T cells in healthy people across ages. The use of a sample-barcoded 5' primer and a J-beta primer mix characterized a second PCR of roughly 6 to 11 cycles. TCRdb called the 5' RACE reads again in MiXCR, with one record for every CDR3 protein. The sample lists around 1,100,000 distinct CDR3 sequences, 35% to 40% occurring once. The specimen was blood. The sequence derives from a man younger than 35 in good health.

The CDR3 DNA follows: TGTGCCAGCAGTTTGGGGGCAGGGGAATTTTATGGCGACACCTTC. This translates into CASSLGAGEFYGDTF. The V gene is TRBV27, the J gene TRBJ1-2; D possibly corresponds to TRBD1 (6 bases). This CDR3 has 15 amino acids. Germline V gene sequence: CDR1 MNHEY, CDR2 SMNVEV (reference sequence).